These 10 T cell receptor beta chains were all obtained from the same sample, sequenced in a study of blood T cell repertoires in COVID-19. TCRdb's copy holds only in-frame clones and misses some; the assay was immunoSEQ multiplex PCR. The sample consists of some 400,000 clones, around nine tenths of them appearing once. Sequencing input: PBMCs or T cells enriched from blood (not recorded which). These receptors were collected from a woman aged 25-40 years who had recovered from COVID-19.

About this clone: Other DNA sequences within the sample encode an identical CDR3. The chain carries TRBV28 and TRBJ1-1; perhaps TRBD1 as D (6 bases). The germline V and J ends were trimmed by 2 bases and 1 base, with 8 bases remaining between them. CDR1 is MDHEN, CDR2 SYDVKM, per germline. This CDR3 contains 14 residues. CDR3 protein: CASSLVQGNTEAFF. The DNA of the CDR3 is TGTGCCAGCAGTTTAGTACAGGGGAACACTGAAGCTTTCTTT.

The chain combines TRBV18 with TRBJ1-6, with TRBD1 matching 8 bases. The CDR3 runs to 18 residues. V was pared by 3 bases and J by 6 bases, with 13 bases of the junction left unmatched. CDR1 and CDR2 (germline): KGHSH, LQKENI. The CDR3 DNA reads as TGTGCCAGCTCACCTCGGACAGGGCCGAGCCTTTCTAATTCACCCCTCCACTTT. Amino acids: CASSPRTGPSLSNSPLHF.

V and J are TRBV4-3 and TRBJ1-2; tentative D call: TRBD1 (5 bases). CDR3 size: 16 residues. V lost 1 base, J lost 3 bases, and 15 bases lay in between. Germline lookup yields CDR1 LGHNA and CDR2 YSLEER. The CDR3 region is CASSQAGSGVYYGYTF. CDR3 nucleotide sequence: TGCGCCAGCAGCCAAGCAGGTTCGGGGGTGTACTATGGCTACACCTTC.

This clone was seen only a few times. The V gene is TRBV2, the J gene TRBJ1-4; maybe TRBD1 (5 bases). CDR1 is SNHLY, CDR2 FYNNEI, per germline. This CDR3 is built from 16 residues. The V end was cut by 6 bases, the J end by 4 bases, with 18 bases between. Written as DNA, the CDR3 is TGTGCCAGCAGCTATTTACCCCGGGACTATAATGAAAAACTGTTTTTT. Protein product: CASSYLPRDYNEKLFF.

This sequence joins TRBV24-1 and TRBJ2-5; D unclear. CDR1 KGHDR and CDR2 SFDVKD come from the germline V gene. Trimming shortened V by 1 base and J by 5 bases, and 7 bases separated the two germline ends. The CDR3 totals 13 residues. DNA of the CDR3: TGTGCCACCAGTGATTTCGGCAGGGAGACCCAGTACTTC. Translated: CATSDFGRETQYF.

The chain is built from TRBV12-3 or TRBV12-4 and TRBJ2-7; possible D gene TRBD2, 5 bases. Trimming took off 6 bases at V and 2 bases at J, with 11 bases between the two ends. The CDR3 loop spans 13 amino acids. The CDR3 DNA follows: TGTGCCAGCAGAGATGGACTTGCCTACGAGCAGTACTTC. Protein product: CASRDGLAYEQYF.

The chain joins TRBV5-4 to TRBJ1-2; D is ambiguous. The CDR3 is made up of 11 amino acids. Trimming removed 8 bases at V and 0 bases at J, with 5 bases between. CDR1 is SGHNT, CDR2 YYREEE, per germline (reference sequence). CDR3 sequence (DNA): TGTGCCAGTTCCGCTAACTATGGCTACACCTTC. This gives the protein CASSANYGYTF.

The V call is TRBV6-1, the J call TRBJ1-6; the D gene is possibly TRBD1 (5 bases). The V gene lost 0 bases and the J gene lost 9 bases, with 9 bases spanning the gap. CDR3 size: 14 residues. CDR1 MNHNS and CDR2 SASEGT come from the germline V gene. CDR3 protein: CASSEAPGVSPLHF. The CDR3 nucleotides read TGTGCCAGCAGTGAAGCGCCGGGGGTTTCACCCCTCCACTTT.

This chain joins TRBV7-2 and TRBJ1-2, with 7 bases identical to TRBD1. Losses at the gene ends were 5 bases for V and 4 bases for J; bases not matched to a gene: 7. The V gene's germline CDR1 is SGHTA and CDR2 FQGNSA. CDR3 length: 14 amino acids. This CDR3 reads CASSHRDSTYGYTF. The CDR3 bases are TGTGCCAGCAGCCACCGGGACAGTACCTATGGCTACACCTTC.

This chain connects TRBV25-1 to TRBJ2-7, with 10 bases identical to TRBD1. With V trimmed by 6 bases and J by 2 bases, 7 bases remained unmatched. The CDR3 has 15 amino acids. Looked up from germline, CDR1 is MGHDK and CDR2 is SYGVNS. The CDR3 here is CASSSPGQGTYEQYF. In DNA, the CDR3 is TGTGCCAGCAGCTCTCCGGGACAGGGGACCTACGAGCAGTACTTC.